Included here is one TCR beta chain sequence, with context. Antigen: not known. The data originate from a study of response to subunit inactivated influenza vaccine. With 8 bases removed from V and 4 bases from J, the gap between germline ends came to 7 bases. The CDR3 runs to 11 residues. TCRdb re-called the RT-PCR reads with MiXCR, one entry per CDR3 protein. The sample contains hundreds of thousands of distinct CDR3 sequences, approximately 13% of which appear only once. Findings of the study overall: It was suggested by the authors that few new T cells are recruited by each seasonal influenza vaccination.

The chain has TRBV12-3 or TRBV12-4 and TRBJ2-3; D uncertain. The sequencing used PBMCs from blood, collected 45 days after vaccination. The origin of this receptor is a man aged 45 to 65 who received an inactivated influenza vaccine. CDR3 sequence reads: CASANADTQYF. The CDR3 bases are TGTGCCAGCGCCAATGCAGATACGCAGTATTTT.